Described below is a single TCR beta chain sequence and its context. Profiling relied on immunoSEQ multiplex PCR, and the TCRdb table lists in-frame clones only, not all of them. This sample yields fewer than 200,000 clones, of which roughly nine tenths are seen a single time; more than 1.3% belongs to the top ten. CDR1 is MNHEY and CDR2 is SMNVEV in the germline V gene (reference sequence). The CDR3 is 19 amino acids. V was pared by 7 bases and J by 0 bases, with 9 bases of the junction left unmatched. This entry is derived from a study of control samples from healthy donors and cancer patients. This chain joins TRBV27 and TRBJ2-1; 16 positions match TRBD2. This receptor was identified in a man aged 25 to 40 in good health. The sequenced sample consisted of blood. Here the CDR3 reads CASTGTSGRVLSSYNEQFF. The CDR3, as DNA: TGTGCCAGCACTGGGACTAGCGGGAGGGTCCTCAGCTCCTACAATGAGCAGTTCTTC.